This T cell receptor (beta chain) comes out of a study of OX40 agonist ivuxolimab in advanced cancers. At the level of the study: Patients received intravenous ivuxolimab every 2 weeks at 0.01 to 10 mg/kg.

This clone was detected once. Germline and junction disagree at one end, which may indicate a read error. Germline assignment: CDR1 SGDLS and CDR2 YYNGEE. The CDR3 extends over 15 amino acids. Some clones are missing from TCRdb's copy, which holds only in-frame ones; the method was immunoSEQ multiplex PCR. The repertoire consists of around 20,000 clones, with about 90% occurring once and the leading ten covering 45% to 50%. J is TRBJ2-1 and V is TRBV9; TRBD2 agrees at 9 bases. This sequence originates from an adult with an advanced solid tumor such as melanoma, head and neck, liver or kidney cancer. This material consisted of CD4+ or CD8+ T cells sorted from blood, taken in a trial of the OX40 agonist ivuxolimab. CDR3 in amino acids: CVSSVSGSFYNEQFF. CDR3 DNA sequence: TGTGTCAGCAGCGTTAGCGGGAGTTTCTACAATGAGCAGTTCTTC.